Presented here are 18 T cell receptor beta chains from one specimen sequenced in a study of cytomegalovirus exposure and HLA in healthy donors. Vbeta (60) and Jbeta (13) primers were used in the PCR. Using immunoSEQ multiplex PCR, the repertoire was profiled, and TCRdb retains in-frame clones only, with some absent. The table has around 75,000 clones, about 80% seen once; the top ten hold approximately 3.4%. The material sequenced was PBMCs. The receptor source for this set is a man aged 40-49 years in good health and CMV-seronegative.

CDR3 region: CASLGQQNTEAFF. CDR3 coding DNA: TGCGCCAGCCTGGGGCAGCAGAACACTGAAGCTTTCTTT. The V gene is TRBV5-1, the J gene TRBJ1-1; possibly TRBD1 for D (5 bases). V was cut by 7 bases and J by 1 base, with 11 bases left in between. The CDR3 runs 13 residues. Per the germline V gene, CDR1 is SGHRS and CDR2 is YFSETQ.

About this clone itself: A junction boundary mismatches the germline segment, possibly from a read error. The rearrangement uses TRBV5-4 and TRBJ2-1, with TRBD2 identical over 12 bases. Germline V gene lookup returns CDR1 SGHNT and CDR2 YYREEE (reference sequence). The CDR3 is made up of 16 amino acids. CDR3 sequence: CARSSMTSGGGNEQFF. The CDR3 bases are TGTGCCCGCAGCTCGATGACTAGCGGGGGTGGAAATGAGCAGTTCTTC. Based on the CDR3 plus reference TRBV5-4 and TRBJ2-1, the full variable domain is ETGVTQSPTHLIKTRGQQVTLRCSSQSGHNTVSWYQQALGQGPQFIFQYYREEENGRGNFPPRFSGLQFPNYSSELNVNALELDDSALYLCARSSMTSGGGNEQFFGPGTRLTVL.

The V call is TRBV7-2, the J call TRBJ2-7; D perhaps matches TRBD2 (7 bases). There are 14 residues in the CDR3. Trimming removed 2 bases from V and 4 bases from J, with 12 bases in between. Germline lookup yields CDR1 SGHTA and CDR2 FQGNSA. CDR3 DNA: TGTGCCAGCAGCTTACGGGGGGCTGGATACGAGCAGTACTTC. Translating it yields CASSLRGAGYEQYF.

As DNA, the CDR3 is TGTGCCAGCTCTCCGGGACAGGGGGCCCTCTATAATGAGCAGTTCTTC. Its translation: CASSPGQGALYNEQFF. V usage is TRBV18 and J usage is TRBJ2-1; TRBD1 matches at 12 bases. Germline V CDR1 and CDR2: KGHSH, LQKENI. Trimming cost V 6 bases and J 7 bases; bases outside gene matches: 10. This CDR3 is built from 16 residues. The variable domain in full, completed from reference TRBV18 and TRBJ2-1, reads NAGVMQNPRHLVRRRGQEARLRCSPMKGHSHVYWYRQLPEEGLKFMVYLQKENIIDESGMPKERFSAEFPKEGPSILRIQQVVRGDSAAYFCASSPGQGALYNEQFFGPGTRLTVL.

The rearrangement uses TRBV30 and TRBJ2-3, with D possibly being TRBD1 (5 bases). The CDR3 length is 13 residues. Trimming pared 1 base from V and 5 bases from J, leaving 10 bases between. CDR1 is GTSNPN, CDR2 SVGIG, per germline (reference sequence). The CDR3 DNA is TGTGCCTGGAGTGGCAGGGAAGGAGATACGCAGTATTTT. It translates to CAWSGREGDTQYF.

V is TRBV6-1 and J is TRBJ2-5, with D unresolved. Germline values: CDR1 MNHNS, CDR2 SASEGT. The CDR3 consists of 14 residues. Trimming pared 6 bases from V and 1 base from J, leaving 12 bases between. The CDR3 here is CASRPPGAQETQYF. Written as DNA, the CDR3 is TGTGCCAGCAGACCGCCCGGAGCCCAAGAGACCCAGTACTTC.

The CDR3 loop is CASSSYRENIQYF. The DNA of the CDR3 is TGCGCCAGCAGCTCGTACAGGGAAAACATTCAGTACTTC. The V and J genes are TRBV5-1 and TRBJ2-4, with a possible D match to TRBD1 (6 bases). Germline-derived CDR1 and CDR2 are SGHRS and YFSETQ. CDR3 length equals 13 residues. The V gene lost 3 bases and the J gene lost 5 bases, with 9 bases spanning the gap.

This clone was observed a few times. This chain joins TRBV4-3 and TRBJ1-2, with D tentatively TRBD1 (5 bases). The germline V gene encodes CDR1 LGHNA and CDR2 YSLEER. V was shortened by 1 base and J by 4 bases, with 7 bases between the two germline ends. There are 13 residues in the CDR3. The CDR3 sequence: CASSQVGLYGYTF. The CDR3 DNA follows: TGCGCCAGCAGCCAAGTGGGGCTCTATGGCTACACCTTC.

The CDR3 reads CASIKQGSGNTIYF. The CDR3 nucleotides read TGTGCCAGCATAAAACAGGGCTCTGGAAACACCATATATTTT. The V and J genes are TRBV7-9 and TRBJ1-3; D possibly corresponds to TRBD1 (6 bases). Germline assignment: CDR1 SEHNR and CDR2 FQNEAQ (reference sequence). The CDR3 runs 14 residues. V was clipped by 7 bases and J by 0 bases, with 10 bases between them.

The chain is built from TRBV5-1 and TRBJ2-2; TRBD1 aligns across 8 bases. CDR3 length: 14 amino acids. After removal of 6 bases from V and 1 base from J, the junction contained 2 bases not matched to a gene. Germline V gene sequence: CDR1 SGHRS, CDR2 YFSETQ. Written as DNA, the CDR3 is TGCGCCAGCACCGGGACAGGGAACACCGGGGAGCTGTTTTTT. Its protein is CASTGTGNTGELFF.

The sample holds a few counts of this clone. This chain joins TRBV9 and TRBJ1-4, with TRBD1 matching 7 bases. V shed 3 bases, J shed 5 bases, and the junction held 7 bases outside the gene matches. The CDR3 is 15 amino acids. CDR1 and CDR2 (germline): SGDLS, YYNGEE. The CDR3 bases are TGTGCCAGCAGCGCCGACAGGGCATTGAATGAAAAACTGTTTTTT. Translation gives CASSADRALNEKLFF.

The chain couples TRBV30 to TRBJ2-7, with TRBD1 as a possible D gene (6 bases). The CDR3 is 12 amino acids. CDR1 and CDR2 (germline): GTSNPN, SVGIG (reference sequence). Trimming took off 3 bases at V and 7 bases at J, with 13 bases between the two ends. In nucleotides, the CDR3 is TGTGCCTGGAGCGGGGCAGGGACAGAGCAGTACTTC. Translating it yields CAWSGAGTEQYF.

CDR3 sequence (DNA): TGCGCCAGCAGCTCCGCCGGGACAGAGAGCTCCTACGAGCAGTACTTC. Translated: CASSSAGTESSYEQYF. The rearrangement links TRBV5-1 to TRBJ2-7, with 7 bases that match TRBD1. CDR3 length equals 16 residues. V was clipped by 3 bases and J by 0 bases; unmatched bases: 9. Germline CDR1 SGHRS, CDR2 YFSETQ.

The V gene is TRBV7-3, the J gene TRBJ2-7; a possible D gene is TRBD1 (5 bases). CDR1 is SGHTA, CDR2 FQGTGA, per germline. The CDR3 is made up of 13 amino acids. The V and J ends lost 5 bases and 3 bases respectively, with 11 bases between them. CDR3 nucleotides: TGTGCCAGCAGCGGTGACAGTGGCTACGAGCAGTACTTC. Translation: CASSGDSGYEQYF.

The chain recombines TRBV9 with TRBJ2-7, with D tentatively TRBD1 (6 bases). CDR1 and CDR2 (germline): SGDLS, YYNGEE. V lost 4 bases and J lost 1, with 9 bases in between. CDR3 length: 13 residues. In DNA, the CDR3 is TGTGCCAGCAGCTTACAGGGATCCTACGAGCAGTACTTC. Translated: CASSLQGSYEQYF.

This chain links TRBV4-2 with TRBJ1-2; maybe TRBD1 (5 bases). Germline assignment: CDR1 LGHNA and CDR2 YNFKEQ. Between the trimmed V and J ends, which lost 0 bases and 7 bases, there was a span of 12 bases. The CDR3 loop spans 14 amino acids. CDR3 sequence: CASSQETGGFGYTF. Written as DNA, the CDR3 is TGTGCCAGCAGCCAAGAAACAGGCGGATTTGGCTACACCTTC.

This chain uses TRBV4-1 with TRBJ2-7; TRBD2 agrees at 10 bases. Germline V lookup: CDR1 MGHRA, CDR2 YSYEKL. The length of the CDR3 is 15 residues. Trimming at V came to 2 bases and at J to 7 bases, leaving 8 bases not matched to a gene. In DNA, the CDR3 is TGCGCCAGCAGCCAACTAGTAGCGGGGGGTAGAGAGCAGTACTTC. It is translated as CASSQLVAGGREQYF.

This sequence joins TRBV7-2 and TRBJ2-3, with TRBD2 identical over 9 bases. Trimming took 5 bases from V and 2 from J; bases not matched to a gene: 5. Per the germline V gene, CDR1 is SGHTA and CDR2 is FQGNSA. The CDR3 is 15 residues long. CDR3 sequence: CASSPGLAHTDTQYF. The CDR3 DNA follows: TGTGCCAGCAGCCCGGGACTAGCTCACACAGATACGCAGTATTTT. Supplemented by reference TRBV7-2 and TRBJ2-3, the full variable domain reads GAGVSQSPSNKVTEKGKDVELRCDPISGHTALYWYRQSLGQGLEFLIYFQGNSAPDKSGLPSDRFSAERTGGSVSTLTIQRTQQEDSAVYLCASSPGLAHTDTQYFGPGTRLTVL.